Following are 27 T cell receptor beta chains from one sample sequenced in a study of early T cells in non-severe SARS-CoV-2 infection. Each CDR3 protein gets one entry after TCRdb re-called the 5' RACE reads with MiXCR. The sample records 80,000 to 95,000 distinct CDR3 sequences, more than 13% being singletons. The sample comprised whole blood. Every receptor here comes from an adult who was a healthcare worker with PCR-confirmed SARS-CoV-2 infection or an uninfected control (not recorded which).

The V call is TRBV7-9, the J call TRBJ2-5; D is possibly TRBD2 (6 bases). The CDR3 sequence is 14 residues long. The germline CDR1 and CDR2 sequences are SEHNR and FQNEAQ (reference sequence). V lost 2 bases and J 3 bases, leaving 10 bases between the germline ends. The CDR3 here is CASSLRELEETQYF. The CDR3 nucleotides read TGTGCCAGCAGCTTACGGGAGCTCGAAGAGACCCAGTACTTC.

This clonotype was seen a few times. The chain is built from TRBV10-3 and TRBJ2-3; TRBD2 matches at 9 bases. V was pared by 8 bases and J by 0 bases, with 3 bases of the junction left unmatched. Germline CDR1 is ENHRY and CDR2 is SYGVKD. This CDR3 spans 14 amino acids. The CDR3 DNA sequence: TGTGCCATCGGGACTAGCCTCAGCACAGATACGCAGTATTTT. Protein product: CAIGTSLSTDTQYF.

This clonotype has only a few counts. This chain links TRBV6-2 or TRBV6-3 with TRBJ2-7; 9 positions match TRBD1. From germline, CDR1 is MNHEY and CDR2 SVGEGT. This CDR3 has 19 residues. V lost 2 bases and J lost 6; bases outside the gene matches: 20. The CDR3 sequence: CASSYPRYPPGQGVGEQYF. The CDR3 region has the DNA TGTGCCAGCAGTTACCCCCGATACCCTCCGGGACAGGGAGTTGGCGAGCAGTACTTC.

This clonotype was observed a handful of times. J is TRBJ2-7 and V is TRBV5-4, with D possibly matching TRBD1 (5 bases). The CDR3 sequence is 13 residues long. V was cut by 4 bases and J by 1 base, with 9 bases left in between. Germline CDR1 SGHNT, CDR2 YYREEE (reference sequence). The CDR3: CASSVQGSYEQYF. As DNA, the CDR3 is TGTGCCAGCAGCGTCCAGGGTTCCTACGAGCAGTACTTC.

This clonotype has only a few counts. This chain's CDR3 is CASSQARAGGNEQFF. CDR3 DNA: TGTGCCAGCAGCCAAGCGCGGGCCGGGGGCAATGAGCAGTTCTTC. The chain combines TRBV3-1 with TRBJ2-1; D perhaps matches TRBD2 (6 bases). V dropped 1 base and J dropped 6 bases, with 13 bases sitting between them. In germline, CDR1 is LGHDT, CDR2 YNNKEL (reference sequence). CDR3 length: 15 amino acids.

This sequence joins TRBV2 and TRBJ2-3; perhaps TRBD1 as D (5 bases). V was shortened by 7 bases and J by 0 bases, with 8 bases between the two germline ends. Germline V gene lookup returns CDR1 SNHLY and CDR2 FYNNEI. The CDR3 is 13 amino acids. The CDR3 DNA reads as TGTGCCAGCAAAGGGGATAGCACAGATACGCAGTATTTT. Translated: CASKGDSTDTQYF.

This clonotype turned up a few times. The chain links TRBV4-3 to TRBJ2-3; 10 bases align to TRBD2. Germline trimming cut 0 bases from V and 2 bases from J; bases unmatched to any gene: 11. The CDR3 spans 19 residues. Germline V gene sequence: CDR1 LGHNA, CDR2 YSLEER. The CDR3, as DNA: TGCGCCAGCAGCCAAGATGTGGTTGGAGCGGGGGGGCTCACAGATACGCAGTATTTT. This encodes CASSQDVVGAGGLTDTQYF.

J is TRBJ2-1 and V is TRBV5-1, with 7 positions matching TRBD2. This CDR3 spans 13 amino acids. J gave up 7 bases and V 4 bases, and 5 bases lay outside the gene matches. Germline V gives CDR1 SGHRS, CDR2 YFSETQ. In nucleotides, the CDR3 is TGCGCCAGCAGCCCGTATAGCGGGAATGAGCAGTTCTTC. It is translated as CASSPYSGNEQFF.

This clonotype came up many times. The chain employs TRBV20-1 and TRBJ1-5; 9 bases match TRBD1. V lost 6 bases to trimming and J lost 2 bases; unmatched junction nucleotides: 5. The germline V gene encodes CDR1 DFQATT and CDR2 SNEGSKA (reference sequence). This CDR3 contains 14 residues. DNA of the CDR3: TGCAGTGCACCGGACAGGGGTGGCAATCAGCCCCAGCATTTT. This translates into CSAPDRGGNQPQHF.

The rearrangement links TRBV4-1 to TRBJ2-7; D possibly corresponds to TRBD2 (6 bases). Germline lookup yields CDR1 MGHRA and CDR2 YSYEKL. Deletions cut 0 bases from V and 7 bases from J, with 16 bases between. This CDR3 has 15 residues. CDR3 bases: TGCGCCAGCAGCCAAGAGGGCCCAGTTGCGGGGGAGCAGTACTTC. It is translated as CASSQEGPVAGEQYF.

The chain recombines TRBV14 with TRBJ1-3; D is perhaps TRBD1 (6 bases). CDR3 size: 15 residues. V was clipped by 4 bases and J by 3 bases, with 13 bases between them. Germline loops: CDR1 SGHDN, CDR2 FVKESK. The CDR3, as DNA: TGTGCCAGCAGCCGTGGGGGCCGCTATGGAAACACCATATATTTT. This translates into CASSRGGRYGNTIYF.

This sequence joins TRBV5-1 and TRBJ1-1, with a tentative D call TRBD1 (5 bases). V was clipped by 0 bases and J by 0 bases, with 6 bases between them. CDR3 size: 14 residues. The V gene's germline CDR1 is SGHRS and CDR2 YFSETQ. The CDR3 nucleotides read TGCGCCAGCAGCTTGGGGACACTGAACACTGAAGCTTTCTTT. Protein sequence: CASSLGTLNTEAFF.

In its sample, this clonotype was seen a few times. This rearrangement joins TRBV2 to TRBJ2-7, with TRBD2 matching over 7 bases. Per germline, CDR1 SNHLY and CDR2 FYNNEI. With V trimmed by 6 bases and J by 2 bases, 10 bases remained unmatched. The CDR3 sequence is 15 residues long. The CDR3 protein is CASSGGRGLTYEQYF. CDR3 bases: TGTGCCAGCAGCGGTGGGAGGGGCCTCACCTACGAGCAGTACTTC.

The chain uses TRBV3-1 and TRBJ1-1, with unresolved D. Germline V gene lookup returns CDR1 LGHDT and CDR2 YNNKEL (reference sequence). This CDR3 spans 16 amino acids. V lost 3 bases and J 1 base, leaving 15 bases between the germline ends. The CDR3 reads CASSQVVGHPNTEAFF. The CDR3 DNA reads TGTGCCAGCAGCCAGGTCGTCGGGCACCCGAACACTGAAGCTTTCTTT. Supplemented by reference TRBV3-1 and TRBJ1-1, the full variable domain reads DTAVSQTPKYLVTQMGNDKSIKCEQNLGHDTMYWYKQDSKKFLKIMFSYNNKELIINETVPNRFSPKSPDKAHLNLHINSLELGDSAVYFCASSQVVGHPNTEAFFGQGTRLTVV.

This clonotype has a count of ten or more. The CDR3 spells CASSLEYEQFF. Here the CDR3 DNA reads TGTGCCAGCAGCCTCGAATATGAGCAGTTCTTC. The V and J genes are TRBV7-8 and TRBJ2-1; unclear D gene. Trimming cost V 5 bases and J 8 bases, with 7 bases left between them. The CDR3 sequence is 11 residues long. The germline V gene encodes CDR1 SGHVS and CDR2 FQNEAQ.

V is TRBV6-6 and J is TRBJ2-3; D perhaps matches TRBD2 (5 bases). Trimming removed 0 bases from V and 4 bases from J, with 8 bases in between. There are 14 residues in the CDR3. Per the germline V gene, CDR1 is MNHNY and CDR2 is SVGAGI (reference sequence). CDR3 sequence reads: CASSYSTGADTQYF. CDR3 bases: TGTGCCAGCAGTTACTCGACCGGGGCAGATACGCAGTATTTT.

The chain joins TRBV6-5 to TRBJ2-7; 7 bases align to TRBD1. Germline V gene lookup returns CDR1 MNHEY and CDR2 SVGAGI. V was clipped by 6 bases and J by 2 bases; unmatched bases: 7. The CDR3 has 14 residues. CDR3 in amino acids: CASSRTGEAYEQYF. For the CDR3, the DNA is TGTGCCAGCAGCCGGACAGGAGAAGCCTACGAGCAGTACTTC.

The chain joins TRBV6-5 to TRBJ2-7, with a tentative D call TRBD2 (6 bases). The V gene's germline CDR1 is MNHEY and CDR2 SVGAGI. Trimming pared 6 bases from V and 6 bases from J, leaving 12 bases between. The CDR3 is 12 amino acids. This chain's CDR3 is CASRETSGEQYF. Written as DNA, the CDR3 is TGTGCCAGCAGAGAGACTAGTGGCGAGCAGTACTTC.

The chain carries TRBV30 and TRBJ1-4, with unresolved D. Deletions cut 2 bases from V and 10 bases from J, with 14 bases between. CDR1 and CDR2 from the germline V gene are GTSNPN and SVGIG (reference sequence). The CDR3 loop spans 13 amino acids. The CDR3, as DNA: TGTGCCTGGAGTCCCGGCAATTTCGGAAAACTGTTTTTT. Translated: CAWSPGNFGKLFF.

This clonotype has only a few counts. The rearrangement joins TRBV29-1 to TRBJ1-1; tentative D call: TRBD1 (5 bases). Trimming took off 0 bases at V and 1 base at J, with 12 bases between the two ends. This CDR3 is built from 15 residues. Germline loops: CDR1 SQVTM, CDR2 ANQGSEA. The CDR3 is CSVEDLAGRNTEAFF. The DNA for the CDR3 is TGCAGCGTTGAAGATCTGGCAGGGAGGAACACTGAAGCTTTCTTT.

The chain uses TRBV29-1 and TRBJ1-1; 7 bases line up with TRBD1. The germline V gene has CDR1 SQVTM and CDR2 ANQGSEA. V trimming: 7 bases; J trimming: 1 base; junction bases outside the gene matches: 9. CDR3 length: 14 amino acids. The DNA for the CDR3 is TGCAGCGCCAAACAGGGGACGGGGAACACTGAAGCTTTCTTT. Protein: CSAKQGTGNTEAFF.

This clonotype was seen more than once but under ten times. The chain combines TRBV7-9 with TRBJ1-6, with TRBD1 matching over 7 bases. The CDR3 has 14 residues. J gave up 10 bases and V 8 bases, and 11 bases lay outside the gene matches. Per the germline V gene, CDR1 is SEHNR and CDR2 is FQNEAQ (reference sequence). The CDR3 protein is CASGPQGGNSPLHF. The CDR3 nucleotides read TGTGCCAGCGGACCCCAGGGGGGTAACTCACCCCTCCACTTT.

There are a few counts of this clonotype. The rearrangement joins TRBV7-2 to TRBJ2-4; D might be TRBD1 (5 bases). This CDR3 is built from 12 residues. The V end was cut by 5 bases, the J end by 11 bases, with 13 bases between. Germline V CDR1 and CDR2: SGHTA, FQGNSA. CDR3 loop: CASSQGPNLQYF. CDR3 nucleotides: TGTGCCAGCAGCCAGGGCCCTAACCTTCAGTACTTC. The full variable domain, completed using reference TRBV7-2 and TRBJ2-4, is GAGVSQSPSNKVTEKGKDVELRCDPISGHTALYWYRQSLGQGLEFLIYFQGNSAPDKSGLPSDRFSAERTGGSVSTLTIQRTQQEDSAVYLCASSQGPNLQYFGAGTRLSVL.

This clonotype was picked up many times. This sequence joins TRBV30 and TRBJ2-3; 11 nucleotides align to TRBD1. The CDR3 length is 15 residues. The trim removed 2 bases at V and 1 base at J, leaving 2 bases unmatched. CDR1 and CDR2 from the germline V gene are GTSNPN and SVGIG (reference sequence). CDR3 nucleotide sequence: TGTGCCTGGAGTTGGGGACAGGGGGGCACAGATACGCAGTATTTT. Protein: CAWSWGQGGTDTQYF. The whole variable domain, remainder taken from reference TRBV30 and TRBJ2-3, is SQTIHQWPATLVQPVGSPLSLECTVEGTSNPNLYWYRQAAGRGLQLLFYSVGIGQISSEVPQNLSASRPQDRQFILSSKKLLLSDSGFYLCAWSWGQGGTDTQYFGPGTRLTVL.

This chain uses TRBV20-1 with TRBJ2-2; D gene uncertain. CDR1 is DFQATT and CDR2 is SNEGSKA in the germline V gene (reference sequence). The CDR3 covers 15 residues. Trimming took 2 bases from V and 4 from J, leaving 14 bases between them. The CDR3, as DNA: TGCAGTGCTAGACGGTCCCTCAGTCTCACCGGGGAGCTGTTTTTT. Its translation is CSARRSLSLTGELFF.

This chain links TRBV3-1 with TRBJ2-3, with TRBD2 identical over 8 bases. Unmatched junction bases numbered 8, after V lost 1 base and J lost 5 bases. The CDR3 extends over 16 amino acids. Germline CDR1 LGHDT, CDR2 YNNKEL (reference sequence). CDR3 in amino acids: CASSQVDRGGRDTQYF. CDR3 bases: TGTGCCAGCAGCCAAGTGGATCGGGGGGGCCGAGATACGCAGTATTTT.

The chain combines TRBV5-1 with TRBJ2-2; TRBD2 agrees at 9 bases. Germline V lookup: CDR1 SGHRS, CDR2 YFSETQ. V trimming: 1 base; J trimming: 4 bases; junction bases outside the gene matches: 11. This CDR3 is 18 amino acids long. The chain's CDR3 is CASSLFAPRAGGTGELFF. The CDR3 nucleotides are TGCGCCAGCAGCTTGTTCGCCCCCCGAGCGGGGGGCACCGGGGAGCTGTTTTTT.